The entry below gives a single T cell receptor (beta chain) sequence along with its context. CDR1 is PRHDT, CDR2 FYEKMQ, per germline (reference sequence). V lost 0 bases to trimming and J lost 5 bases, with 8 bases between them. The CDR3 is 13 residues long. Original processing notes: Counts of nucleated cells, estimated from reference gene primer amplification, were obtained. The repertoire was sequenced with immunoSEQ multiplex PCR; TCRdb's copy has only in-frame clones and lacks some. Clone size and the V and J calls come from that table; the DNA yielded D and trimming. The sample lists some 110,000 clones; roughly 81% were seen once. This entry comes from a study of blood T cell repertoires in COVID-19. At the level of the study: Sites across the United States, Italy and Spain contributed samples from acute and convalescent COVID-19.

The rearrangement links TRBV13 to TRBJ2-7; tentative D call: TRBD2 (5 bases). The receptor was isolated from a man in his forties with acute or convalescent COVID-19. Material: peripheral blood. The CDR3 bases are TGTGCCAGCAGCTTAGGCTCGGGGAACGAGCAGTACTTC. The encoded protein is CASSLGSGNEQYF.